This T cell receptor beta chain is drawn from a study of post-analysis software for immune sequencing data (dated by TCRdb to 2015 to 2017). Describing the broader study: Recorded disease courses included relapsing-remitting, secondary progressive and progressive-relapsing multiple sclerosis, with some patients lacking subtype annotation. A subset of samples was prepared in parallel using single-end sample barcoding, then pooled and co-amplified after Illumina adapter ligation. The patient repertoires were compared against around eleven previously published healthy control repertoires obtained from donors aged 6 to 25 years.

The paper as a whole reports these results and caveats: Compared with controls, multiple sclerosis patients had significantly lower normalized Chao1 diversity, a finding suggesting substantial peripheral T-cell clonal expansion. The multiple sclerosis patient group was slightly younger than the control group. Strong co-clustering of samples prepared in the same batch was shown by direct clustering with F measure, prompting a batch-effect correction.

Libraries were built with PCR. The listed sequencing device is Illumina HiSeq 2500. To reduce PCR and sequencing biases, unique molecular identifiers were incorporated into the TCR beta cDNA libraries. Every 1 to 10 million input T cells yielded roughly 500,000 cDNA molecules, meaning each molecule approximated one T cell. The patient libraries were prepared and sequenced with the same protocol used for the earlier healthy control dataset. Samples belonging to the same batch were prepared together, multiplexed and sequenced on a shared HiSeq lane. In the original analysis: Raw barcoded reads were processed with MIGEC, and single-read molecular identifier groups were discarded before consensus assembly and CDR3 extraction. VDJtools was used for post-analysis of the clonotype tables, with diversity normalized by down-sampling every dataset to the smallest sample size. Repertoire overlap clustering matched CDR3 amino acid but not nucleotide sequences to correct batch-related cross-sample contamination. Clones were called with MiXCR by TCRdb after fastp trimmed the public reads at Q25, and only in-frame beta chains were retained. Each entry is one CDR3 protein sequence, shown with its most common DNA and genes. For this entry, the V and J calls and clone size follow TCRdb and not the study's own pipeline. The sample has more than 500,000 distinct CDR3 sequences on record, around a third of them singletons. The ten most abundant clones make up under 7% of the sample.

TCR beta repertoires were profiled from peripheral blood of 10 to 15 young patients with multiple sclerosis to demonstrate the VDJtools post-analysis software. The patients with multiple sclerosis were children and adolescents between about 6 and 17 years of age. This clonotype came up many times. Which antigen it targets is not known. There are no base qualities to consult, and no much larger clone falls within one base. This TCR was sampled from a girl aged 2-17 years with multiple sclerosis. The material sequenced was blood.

The bases are TGTGCCAGCAGCTCGCGGACAGGGGGCGCAGATACGCAGTATTTT. Its protein product is CASSSRTGGADTQYF. This sequence uses TRBV7-3 and TRBJ2-3; the junction holds 11 bases that match TRBD1. CDR3 length: 15 amino acids, cysteine to phenylalanine. Of all the DNA, just the CDR3 is kept, 45 bases in frame from base 1. For CDR1 and CDR2, the germline V gene lists SGHTA and FQGTGA. Here V drops 4 bases and J drops 4 bases, and the junction holds 4 bases not matched to any gene.